The clone carrying this T cell receptor (beta chain) was seen a single time. What it binds is unknown. Amplification targeted TCR beta CDR3 regions from RNA transcripts. A first-round RT-PCR of the TCR CDR3 used the HTBI primer set. One entry per CDR3 protein, called by TCRdb with MiXCR from the multiplex PCR reads. Among 500,000 to 600,000 distinct CDR3 sequences, just over 45% were seen once, and the ten largest hold roughly 7.7%. Graves' hyperthyroidism was deemed stable absent ophthalmopathy progression within 18 months. The data derive from a study of T cells in Graves' hyperthyroidism and ophthalmopathy. Notes on the study in general: In validation, the model predicted ophthalmopathy. These predictions came a median 6.5 months before onset.

V was pared by 9 bases and J by 0 bases, with 15 bases between. Germline CDR1 LNHDA, CDR2 SQIVND (reference sequence). This CDR3 is 16 amino acids long. The chain has TRBV19 and TRBJ2-6; the D is unclear. The sample consisted of peripheral blood or thyroid tissue (not recorded which). This receptor was identified in a woman aged 18-35 years with Graves' hyperthyroidism. CDR3 in amino acids: CASHRPVSSGANVLTF. CDR3 in DNA: TGTGCCAGCCACCGACCCGTTAGCTCTGGGGCCAACGTCCTGACTTTC.